The source of this TCR beta chain is a study of shared clonotypes between healthy human individuals. Libraries were prepared by immunoSEQ multiplex PCR; TCRdb keeps only in-frame clonotypes and omits some of them. The data hold some 2,500,000 clones, with 85% to 95% observed a single time. Trimming removed 8 bases from V and 0 bases from J, with 7 bases in between. Germline V gene data show CDR1 as SNHLY and CDR2 as FYNNEI. The CDR3 totals 13 residues. Sequences were obtained from naive CD4+ T cells from PBMCs. Subset: CD45RA+ positively selected. The receptor was derived from a man in his late teens or twenties in good health. Some clones in this sample may be carry-over from other donors' samples. The V gene is TRBV2, the J gene TRBJ1-4; D is undetermined. The CDR3 DNA is TGTGCCAGCCGGTTTGCAACTAATGAAAAACTGTTTTTT. Its translation is CASRFATNEKLFF.